These T cell receptor beta chains were read from a single sample in a study of blood T cell repertoires in COVID-19. TCRdb's copy holds only in-frame clones and misses some; the assay was immunoSEQ multiplex PCR. The sample holds around 140,000 clones; around 81% are singletons and the top ten take around 1.5%. Sequenced: peripheral blood. Every receptor here comes from a human donor in a cohort sampled during active COVID-19. The CDR3 runs from the conserved cysteine through the conserved F or W. The D gene is left open where the match is weak. Clone size is shown for a subset of rows, as once, few, many or a class of expanded clone.

d_gene	v_gene	abundance	j_gene	CDR3nt	CDR3aa
TRBD2	TRBV7-6	-	TRBJ2-3	TGTGCCAGCAGCCTTTTACTAGCGGGAGGAACAGATACGCAGTATTTT	CASSLLLAGGTDTQYF
-	TRBV6-1	-	TRBJ2-5	TGTGCCAGCAGTGAAGTGGGCAGGGGCCAAGAGACCCAGTACTTC	CASSEVGRGQETQYF
-	TRBV30	once	TRBJ2-7	TGTGCCTGGAGTGACACCTACGAGCAGTACTTC	CAWSDTYEQYF
TRBD1	TRBV9	-	TRBJ1-3	TGTGCCAGCAGCGGAGGACAGGGGCAATTCTCTGGAAACACCATATATTTT	CASSGGQGQFSGNTIYF
TRBD1	TRBV11-2	-	TRBJ1-2	TGTGCCAGCAGCCCACAGGGGAGCTATGGCTACACCTTC	CASSPQGSYGYTF
-	TRBV7-2	few	TRBJ1-3	TGTGCCAGCAGCTTAGCGCCGGGGGGGACTGGAAACACCATATATTTT	CASSLAPGGTGNTIYF
-	TRBV6-5	-	TRBJ1-5	TGTGCCAGCGCTGTAGATAATAGCAATCAGCCCCAGCATTTT	CASAVDNSNQPQHF
-	TRBV12-3/TRBV12-4	once	TRBJ1-5	TGTGCCAGCAGTTTAGGTATTCTGCCCCAGCATTTT	CASSLGILPQHF
-	TRBV7-9	-	TRBJ1-2	TGTGCCAGCAGCCCCAGGGTTACTGTGACGAACTATGGCTACACCTTC	CASSPRVTVTNYGYTF
-	TRBV13	-	TRBJ2-1	TGTGCCAGCAGCTCTACCCCACCTTCCGGTAGTGAGCAGTTCTTC	CASSSTPPSGSEQFF
TRBD2	TRBV2	-	TRBJ2-2	TGTGCCATAAGACTAGCGGAGATCACCGGGGAGCTGTTTTTT	CAIRLAEITGELFF
TRBD2	TRBV24-1	-	TRBJ2-3	TGTGCCACCAGTGATTTACCTGAAATCCTAGCGGGGCCAGATACGCAGTATTTT	CATSDLPEILAGPDTQYF
TRBD2	TRBV6-6	few	TRBJ2-7	TGTGCCAGCAGCCTGGGGGGGGTAGCTCCCTTGAACGAGCAGTACTTC	CASSLGGVAPLNEQYF
TRBD1	TRBV7-3	-	TRBJ2-7	TGTGCCAGCAGCTTAACACGGACAGGGGGCGTTAAGTACTTC	CASSLTRTGGVKYF
-	TRBV7-6	many	TRBJ2-1	TGTGCCAGCAGCCGCGACTTAAACCGGCTCAATGAGCAGTTCTTC	CASSRDLNRLNEQFF
TRBD1	TRBV7-9	-	TRBJ1-1	TGTGCCAGCGGACGGACAGGGGGCTTTGGGACTGAAGCTTTCTTT	CASGRTGGFGTEAFF
-	TRBV3-1/TRBV3-2	-	TRBJ1-2	TGTGCCAGCAGCCAGGGGGGTAGTGGCTATGGCTACACCTTC	CASSQGGSGYGYTF
TRBD1	TRBV6-5	-	TRBJ1-4	TGTGCCAGCAGTTACTTACAGGGGCGCGGTGAAAAACTGTTTTTT	CASSYLQGRGEKLFF
-	TRBV11-3	-	TRBJ1-1	TGTGCCAGCTCATTGGCCAGGAACACTGAAGCTTTCTTT	CASSLARNTEAFF
TRBD2	TRBV24-1	-	TRBJ2-2	TGTGCCACCAGTGCAGGGAGGGCGTCCGGGGAGCTGTTTTTT	CATSAGRASGELFF
-	TRBV5-5	-	TRBJ2-2	TGTGCCAGCAGTTTCCTTCCAGAACAGAGACTGTTTTTT	CASSFLPEQRLFF
-	TRBV6-2/TRBV6-3	-	TRBJ1-1	TGTGCCAGCAGTTACGAAAGAGGCACTGAAGCTTTCTTT	CASSYERGTEAFF
TRBD1	TRBV28	-	TRBJ1-2	TGTGCCAGCAGTAGCTCGGGGACAGCCGATTATGGCTACACCTTC	CASSSSGTADYGYTF
-	TRBV19	-	TRBJ1-2	TGTGCCAGTAGTATAGAGATCACCCGTGGGGCAGCCTATGGCTACACCTTC	CASSIEITRGAAYGYTF
-	TRBV18	-	TRBJ2-5	TGTGCCAGCTCACCGTACTCACAAGAGACCCAGTACTTC	CASSPYSQETQYF
TRBD1	TRBV19	-	TRBJ1-5	TGTGCCAGTAGGCCAAACCCGGGACAGGGGGCCCAGCCCCAGCATTTT	CASRPNPGQGAQPQHF
TRBD1	TRBV29-1	once	TRBJ1-1	TGCAGCGCTGGGGGGACAGCCATGAACACTGAAGCTTTCTTT	CSAGGTAMNTEAFF
TRBD2	TRBV9	-	TRBJ2-7	TGTGCCAGCAGCCCCTATAGCGGGAGCCCCGAGCAGTACTTC	CASSPYSGSPEQYF
-	TRBV2	-	TRBJ1-3	TGTGCCAGCAGTGAAATGGACAGTCTCGGTCTCGACACCATATATTTT	CASSEMDSLGLDTIYF
TRBD2	TRBV7-9	-	TRBJ2-1	TGTGCCAGCAGCTTGAGGAGCGGGAGCAATGAGCAGTTCTTC	CASSLRSGSNEQFF
-	TRBV19	-	TRBJ2-3	TGTGCCAGTAGTATAGGGGTAGGGACTCGGCTGAGAGATACGCAGTATTTT	CASSIGVGTRLRDTQYF
TRBD2	TRBV19	-	TRBJ2-1	TGTGCCAGTAGTTCGCCTATAGCGGGAGCTTACAATGAGCAGTTCTTC	CASSSPIAGAYNEQFF
-	TRBV5-1	-	TRBJ1-1	TGCGCCAGCAGCTTGGCCGCAGGCAGGGCGATGGAAGCTTTCTTT	CASSLAAGRAMEAFF
-	TRBV5-1	-	TRBJ1-4	TGCGCCAGCAGCTTGGCGGCAGGGAAAGAAAAACTGTTTTTT	CASSLAAGKEKLFF
-	TRBV7-3	once	TRBJ1-1	TGTGCCAGCAGCCCGAATCGGGGGAGTGGTGAAGCTTTCTTT	CASSPNRGSGEAFF
-	TRBV5-1	few	TRBJ1-4	TGCGCCAGCAGGCAAAACCCCCCAGATGACACTCACAATGAAAAACTGTTTTTT	CASRQNPPDDTHNEKLFF
-	TRBV3-1/TRBV3-2	-	TRBJ2-1	TGTGCCAGCAGCCAAGCCCCCAGCTACAATGAGCAGTTCTTC	CASSQAPSYNEQFF
-	TRBV5-5	-	TRBJ2-7	TGTGCCAGCAGCGGGGGGTCCGTGGGTCTTTCCTACGAGCAGTACTTC	CASSGGSVGLSYEQYF
TRBD1	TRBV6-5	once	TRBJ1-2	TGTGCCAGCAGCGCACCGGGACAGGGGGGCGGCTACACCTTC	CASSAPGQGGGYTF
TRBD2	TRBV7-2	once	TRBJ2-7	TGTGCCAGCAGCTTAAGGACGACTAGCGGGACAGTCGAGCAGTACTTC	CASSLRTTSGTVEQYF
-	TRBV29-1	-	TRBJ2-1	TGCAGCGTTACGGCAGGGGCTATGTGGAATGAGCAGTTCTTC	CSVTAGAMWNEQFF
TRBD1	TRBV3-1/TRBV3-2	-	TRBJ2-7	TGTGCCAGCAGCCAAACGAGGACAGGGAAGGGCTACGAGCAGTACTTC	CASSQTRTGKGYEQYF
-	TRBV18	-	TRBJ1-2	TGTGCCAGCTCACTTTACGAGAGGGCAGGCTACACCTTC	CASSLYERAGYTF
-	TRBV28	-	TRBJ1-2	TGTGCCAGCAGTGTGCCTAGATGGGACTCTCGGGGCTATGGCTACACCTTC	CASSVPRWDSRGYGYTF
TRBD1	TRBV6-4	-	TRBJ2-6	TGTGCCAGCAGTGCGACAGGGACCGCCGGGGCCAACGTCCTGACTTTC	CASSATGTAGANVLTF
TRBD2	TRBV30	-	TRBJ2-7	TGTGCCTGGAGTCACAAGAGACTAGCGACCGACTCCTACGAGCAGTACTTC	CAWSHKRLATDSYEQYF
TRBD1	TRBV3-1/TRBV3-2	once	TRBJ2-4	TGTGCCAGCAGCCACCGACAGGGGGGAAACATTCAGTACTTC	CASSHRQGGNIQYF
-	TRBV19	-	TRBJ1-1	TGTGCCAGTAGTATAGCGGGGACTGAAGCTTTCTTT	CASSIAGTEAFF
-	TRBV7-2	-	TRBJ2-1	TGTGCCAGCAGCTCCCAAAGCGGCACCCCCTACAATGAGCAGTTCTTC	CASSSQSGTPYNEQFF
-	TRBV5-1	once	TRBJ2-1	TGCGCCAGCAGAAACCTCTATTCGGGGCGGGAAGGTAATGAGCAGTTCTTC	CASRNLYSGREGNEQFF
-	TRBV7-2	-	TRBJ2-7	TGTGCCAGCAGCTTAGTTGGAGGTAATACCTACGAGCAGTACTTC	CASSLVGGNTYEQYF
-	TRBV29-1	-	TRBJ2-2	TGCAGCGTTGTCGGGGTGTCGGGCACCGGGGAGCTGTTTTTT	CSVVGVSGTGELFF
TRBD1	TRBV6-5	-	TRBJ1-2	TGTGCCAGCAGTAGCGCTCAGGGGGCGCGACCTGGCTACACCTTC	CASSSAQGARPGYTF
-	TRBV15	-	TRBJ1-5	TGTGCCACCAGCAGAGATGGAGGGTTCGATCAGCCCCAGCATTTT	CATSRDGGFDQPQHF